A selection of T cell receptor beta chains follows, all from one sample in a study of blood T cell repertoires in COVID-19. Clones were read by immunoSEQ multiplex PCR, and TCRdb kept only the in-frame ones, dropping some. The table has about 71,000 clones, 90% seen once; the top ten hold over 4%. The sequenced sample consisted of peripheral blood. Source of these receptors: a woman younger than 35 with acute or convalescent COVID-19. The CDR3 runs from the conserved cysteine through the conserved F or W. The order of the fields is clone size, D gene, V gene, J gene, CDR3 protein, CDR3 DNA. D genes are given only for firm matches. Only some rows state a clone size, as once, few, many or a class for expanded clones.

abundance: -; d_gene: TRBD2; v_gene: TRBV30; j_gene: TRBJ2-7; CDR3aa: CAWSAGLAGLYEQYF; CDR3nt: TGTGCCTGGAGCGCAGGACTAGCGGGGTTGTACGAGCAGTACTTC
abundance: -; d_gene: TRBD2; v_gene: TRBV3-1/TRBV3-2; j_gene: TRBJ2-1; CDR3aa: CASSQVSLASNEQFF; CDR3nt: TGTGCCAGCAGCCAAGTTTCACTAGCGAGTAATGAGCAGTTCTTC
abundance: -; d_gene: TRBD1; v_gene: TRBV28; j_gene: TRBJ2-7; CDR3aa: CASSLGQGADEQYF; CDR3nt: TGTGCCAGCAGTCTGGGACAGGGGGCAGACGAGCAGTACTTC
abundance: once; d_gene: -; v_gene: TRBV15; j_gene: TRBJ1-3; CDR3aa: CATSRVGSLGNTIYF; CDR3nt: TGTGCCACCAGCAGAGTGGGCAGCCTCGGAAACACCATATATTTT
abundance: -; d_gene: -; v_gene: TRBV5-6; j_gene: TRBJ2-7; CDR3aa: CASSLGVGTSSSSYEQYF; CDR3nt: TGTGCCAGCAGCTTAGGAGTCGGTACGTCATCGAGCTCCTACGAGCAGTACTTC
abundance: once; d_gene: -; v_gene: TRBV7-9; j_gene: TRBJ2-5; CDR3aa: CASSLRQGGETQYF; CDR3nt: TGTGCCAGCAGCCTCCGACAGGGAGGAGAGACCCAGTACTTC
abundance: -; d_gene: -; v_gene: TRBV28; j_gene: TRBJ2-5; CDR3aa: CASSPVGGYQETQYF; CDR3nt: TGTGCCAGCAGTCCCGTTGGGGGGTACCAAGAGACCCAGTACTTC
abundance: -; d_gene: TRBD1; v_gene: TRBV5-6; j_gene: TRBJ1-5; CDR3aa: CASSLGQGLGEPQHF; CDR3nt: TGTGCCAGCAGCTTGGGACAGGGGCTAGGGGAGCCCCAGCATTTT
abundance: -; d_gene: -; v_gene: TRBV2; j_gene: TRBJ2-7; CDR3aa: CASSEQGILYEQYF; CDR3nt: TGTGCCAGCAGTGAACAGGGGATTCTTTACGAGCAGTACTTC
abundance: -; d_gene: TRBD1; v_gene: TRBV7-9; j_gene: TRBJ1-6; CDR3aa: CASSPAGQGSSYNSPLHF; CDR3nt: TGTGCCAGCAGCCCAGCGGGACAGGGATCCTCCTATAATTCACCCCTCCACTTT
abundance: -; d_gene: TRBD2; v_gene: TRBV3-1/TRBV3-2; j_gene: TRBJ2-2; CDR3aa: CASSPRLAGESGELFF; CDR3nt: TGTGCCAGCAGCCCCAGACTAGCGGGGGAATCCGGGGAGCTGTTTTTT
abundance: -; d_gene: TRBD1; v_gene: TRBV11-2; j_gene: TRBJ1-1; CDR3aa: CASSAQTGPTMEAFF; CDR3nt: TGTGCCAGCAGCGCACAGACAGGGCCCACAATGGAAGCTTTCTTT
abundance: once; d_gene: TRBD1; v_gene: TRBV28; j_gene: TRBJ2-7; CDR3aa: CASSLGTGVPYEQYF; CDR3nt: TGTGCCAGCAGTTTAGGCACAGGGGTTCCCTACGAGCAGTACTTC
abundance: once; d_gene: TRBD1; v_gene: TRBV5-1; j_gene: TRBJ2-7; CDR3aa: CASRRQGEHTYEQYF; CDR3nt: TGCGCCAGCAGGCGGCAGGGGGAACATACCTACGAGCAGTACTTC
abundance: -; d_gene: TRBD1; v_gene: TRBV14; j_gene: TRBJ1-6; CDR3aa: CASSLSWGQGLSPLHF; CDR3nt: TGTGCCAGCAGCCTCTCTTGGGGACAGGGGCTTTCACCCCTCCACTTT
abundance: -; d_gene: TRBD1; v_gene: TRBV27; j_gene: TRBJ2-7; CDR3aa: CASSLSAGQGSYEQYF; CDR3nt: TGTGCCAGCAGTTTATCGGCGGGACAGGGCTCCTACGAGCAGTACTTC
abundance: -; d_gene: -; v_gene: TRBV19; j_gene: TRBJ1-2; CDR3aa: CASSIKPEDGYGYTF; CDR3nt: TGTGCCAGTAGTATAAAGCCCGAGGATGGCTATGGCTACACCTTC
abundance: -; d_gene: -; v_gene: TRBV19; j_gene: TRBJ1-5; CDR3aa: CASSTSIWGVDSNQPQHF; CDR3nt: TGTGCCAGTAGTACATCCATCTGGGGGGTCGATAGCAATCAGCCCCAGCATTTT
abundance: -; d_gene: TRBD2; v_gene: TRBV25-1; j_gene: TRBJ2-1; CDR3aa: CASEAGDPDNEQFF; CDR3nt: TGTGCCAGCGAAGCGGGGGATCCAGACAATGAGCAGTTCTTC
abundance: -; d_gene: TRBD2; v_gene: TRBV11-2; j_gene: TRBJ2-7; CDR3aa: CASSLGGGRVYEQYF; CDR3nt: TGTGCCAGCAGCTTAGGGGGGGGTAGGGTCTACGAGCAGTACTTC
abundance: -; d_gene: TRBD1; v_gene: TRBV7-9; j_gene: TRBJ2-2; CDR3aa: CASSPGTDVNTGELFF; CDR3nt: TGTGCCAGCAGCCCCGGGACAGACGTTAACACCGGGGAGCTGTTTTTT
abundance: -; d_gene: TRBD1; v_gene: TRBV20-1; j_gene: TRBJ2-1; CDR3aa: CSASSLSRDSSFF; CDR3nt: TGCAGTGCTAGTAGTCTGTCCCGGGACAGTTCGTTCTTC
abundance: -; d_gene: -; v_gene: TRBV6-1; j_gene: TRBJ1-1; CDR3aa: CASSEADNRVVTEAFF; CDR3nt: TGTGCCAGCAGTGAAGCAGATAACAGGGTGGTTACTGAAGCTTTCTTT
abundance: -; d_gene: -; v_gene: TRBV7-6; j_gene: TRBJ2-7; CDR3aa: CASSLRAGSVYEQYF; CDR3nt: TGTGCCAGCAGCTTACGGGCGGGAAGTGTGTACGAGCAGTACTTC
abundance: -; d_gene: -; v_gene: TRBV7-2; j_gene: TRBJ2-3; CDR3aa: CASSLGAGYTDTQYF; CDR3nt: TGTGCCAGCAGCTTGGGGGCTGGGTACACAGATACGCAGTATTTT
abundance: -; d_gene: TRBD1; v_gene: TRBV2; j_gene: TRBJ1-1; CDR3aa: CASRETGEAFF; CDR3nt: TGTGCCAGCAGAGAGACAGGGGAGGCTTTCTTT
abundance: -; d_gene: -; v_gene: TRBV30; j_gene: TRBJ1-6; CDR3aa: CALRTGTGSPLHF; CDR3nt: TGTGCCTTACGGACGGGAACGGGATCACCCCTCCACTTT
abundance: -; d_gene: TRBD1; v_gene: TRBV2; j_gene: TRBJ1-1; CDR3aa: CASRILAGGTEAFF; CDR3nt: TGTGCCAGCAGAATCTTGGCAGGGGGGACTGAAGCTTTCTTT
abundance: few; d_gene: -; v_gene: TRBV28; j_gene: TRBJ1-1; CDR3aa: CASSLTGDTEAFF; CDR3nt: TGTGCCAGCAGTTTGACGGGAGATACTGAAGCTTTCTTT
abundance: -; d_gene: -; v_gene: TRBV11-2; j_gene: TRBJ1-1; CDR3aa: CASSLVGGTEAFF; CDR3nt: TGTGCCAGCAGCTTAGTAGGGGGCACTGAAGCTTTCTTT
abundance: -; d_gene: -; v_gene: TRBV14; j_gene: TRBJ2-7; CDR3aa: CASSLRLSSYEQYF; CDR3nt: TGTGCCAGCAGCCTTAGACTCAGCTCCTACGAGCAGTACTTC
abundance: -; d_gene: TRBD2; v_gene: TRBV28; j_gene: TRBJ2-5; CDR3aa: CASNLRVGTSGGGQETQYF; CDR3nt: TGTGCCAGCAACCTTAGGGTTGGGACTAGCGGGGGGGGTCAAGAGACCCAGTACTTC
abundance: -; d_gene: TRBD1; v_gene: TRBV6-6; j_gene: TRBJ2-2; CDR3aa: CASSPQRTGRGELFF; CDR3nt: TGTGCCAGCAGCCCCCAGAGGACAGGAAGGGGGGAGCTGTTTTTT
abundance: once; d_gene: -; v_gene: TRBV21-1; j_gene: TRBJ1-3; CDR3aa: CASSKNGPGQEELDGNTIYF; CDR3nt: TGTGCCAGCAGCAAAAATGGACCCGGACAGGAGGAGTTGGATGGAAACACCATATATTTT
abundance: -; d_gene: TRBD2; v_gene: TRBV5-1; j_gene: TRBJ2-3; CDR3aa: CASSSTSGVTDTQYF; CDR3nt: TGCGCCAGCAGCTCGACTAGCGGGGTCACAGATACGCAGTATTTT
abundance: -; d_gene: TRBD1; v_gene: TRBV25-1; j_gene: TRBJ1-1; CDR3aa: CASSPGQEATEAFF; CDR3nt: TGTGCCAGCAGCCCGGGACAGGAGGCCACTGAAGCTTTCTTT
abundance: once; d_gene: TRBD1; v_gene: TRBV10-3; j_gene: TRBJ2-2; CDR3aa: CAIGTGTGPTGELFF; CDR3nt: TGTGCCATCGGCACCGGGACAGGGCCCACCGGGGAGCTGTTTTTT
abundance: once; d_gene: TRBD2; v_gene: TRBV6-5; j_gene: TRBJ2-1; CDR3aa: CASSLGLVGSNEQFF; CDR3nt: TGTGCCAGCAGTTTGGGACTAGTGGGGTCGAATGAGCAGTTCTTC
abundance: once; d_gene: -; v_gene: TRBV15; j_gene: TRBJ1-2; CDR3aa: CATSRDRQANYGYTF; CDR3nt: TGTGCCACCAGCAGAGATAGACAGGCTAACTATGGCTACACCTTC
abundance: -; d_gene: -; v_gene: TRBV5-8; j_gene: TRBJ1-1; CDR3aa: CASSLVGNGAFF; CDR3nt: TGTGCCAGCAGCTTGGTCGGGAACGGAGCTTTCTTT
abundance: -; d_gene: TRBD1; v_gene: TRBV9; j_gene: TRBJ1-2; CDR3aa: CASSGTPGGGRLYGYTF; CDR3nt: TGTGCCAGCAGCGGAACCCCAGGGGGCGGTAGGCTCTATGGCTACACCTTC
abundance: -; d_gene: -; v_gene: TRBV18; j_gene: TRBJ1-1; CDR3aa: CASSPGGRGTEAFF; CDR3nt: TGTGCCAGCTCACCGGGGGGAAGGGGCACTGAAGCTTTCTTT
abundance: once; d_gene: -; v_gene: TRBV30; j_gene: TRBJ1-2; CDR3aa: CAWSPNSADNYGYTF; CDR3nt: TGTGCCTGGAGCCCGAATAGCGCAGACAACTATGGCTACACCTTC
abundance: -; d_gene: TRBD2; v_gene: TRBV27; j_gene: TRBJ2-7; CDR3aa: CASMWSSGGFPPYF; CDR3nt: TGTGCCAGCATGTGGTCCAGCGGGGGGTTCCCGCCGTACTTC
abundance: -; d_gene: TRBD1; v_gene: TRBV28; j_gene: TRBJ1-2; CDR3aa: CASSGDRGKANYGYTF; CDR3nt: TGTGCCAGCAGTGGGGACAGGGGCAAAGCTAACTATGGCTACACCTTC
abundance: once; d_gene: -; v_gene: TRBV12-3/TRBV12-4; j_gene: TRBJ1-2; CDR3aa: CASSLGGRDGYTF; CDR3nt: TGTGCCAGCAGTTTAGGAGGGAGGGATGGCTACACCTTC
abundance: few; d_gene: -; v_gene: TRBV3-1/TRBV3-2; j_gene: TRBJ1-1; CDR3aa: CASWRTRNTEAFF; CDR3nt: TGTGCCAGCTGGAGGACGAGGAACACTGAAGCTTTCTTT
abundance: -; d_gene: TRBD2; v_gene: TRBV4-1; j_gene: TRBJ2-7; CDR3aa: CASSREREGPYEQYF; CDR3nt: TGCGCCAGCAGCCGAGAGCGGGAGGGCCCCTACGAGCAGTACTTC
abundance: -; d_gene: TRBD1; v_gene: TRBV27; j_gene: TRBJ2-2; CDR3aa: CASSLGTGSTGELFF; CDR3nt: TGTGCCAGCAGTCTCGGGACAGGGAGTACCGGGGAGCTGTTTTTT
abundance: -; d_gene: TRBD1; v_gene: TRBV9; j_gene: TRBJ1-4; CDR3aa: CASRGQGGEKLFF; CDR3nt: TGTGCCAGCAGGGGACAGGGAGGTGAAAAACTGTTTTTT
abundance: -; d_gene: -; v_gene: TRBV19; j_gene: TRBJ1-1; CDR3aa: CASSRQRNTEAFF; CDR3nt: TGTGCCAGTAGTAGACAGCGGAACACTGAAGCTTTCTTT
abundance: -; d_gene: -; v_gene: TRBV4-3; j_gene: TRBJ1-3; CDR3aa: CASSQDTSTARGNTIYF; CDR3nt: TGCGCCAGCAGCCAAGATACTAGTACAGCAAGAGGAAACACCATATATTTT
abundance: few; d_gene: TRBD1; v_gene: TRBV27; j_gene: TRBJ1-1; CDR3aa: CASSLSGQGPTEAFF; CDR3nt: TGTGCCAGCAGTTTGTCGGGACAGGGCCCCACTGAAGCTTTCTTT
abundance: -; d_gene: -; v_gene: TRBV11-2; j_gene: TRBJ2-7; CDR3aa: CASSLDFRTEHYEQYF; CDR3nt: TGTGCCAGCAGCTTAGATTTTAGGACAGAGCATTACGAGCAGTACTTC
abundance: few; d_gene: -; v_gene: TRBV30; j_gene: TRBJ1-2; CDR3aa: CAWSARGDGYTF; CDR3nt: TGTGCCTGGAGTGCCAGGGGTGATGGCTACACCTTC